The clone carrying this TCR beta chain was seen many times. Time point in this sample: patch test 2, 6 weeks after DPC sensitization. Treatment in this sample: therapeutic diphenylcyclopropenone sensitization with weekly scalp DPC. This sample is part of a study of human T cells and chemical hapten exposure. Trimming took 8 bases from V and 1 from J, leaving 14 bases between them. CDR3 length equals 14 residues. Germline V gives CDR1 MNHEY, CDR2 SVGEGT. One entry per CDR3 protein results from TCRdb running MiXCR on the RACE reads. The sample contains about 80,000 distinct CDR3 sequences, under 14% of which appear only once.

J is TRBJ1-1 and V is TRBV6-2 or TRBV6-3, with unresolved D. This receptor was obtained from a man aged 18 to 29 with alopecia areata. Some clones in this sample may be carry-over from other donors' samples. The starting material was whole blood, obtained in connection with sensitization to the hapten diphenylcyclopropenone (DPC). In DNA, the CDR3 is TGTGCCAGCGGCGGTCAGACTCAGAACACTGAAGCTTTCTTT. Translated: CASGGQTQNTEAFF.